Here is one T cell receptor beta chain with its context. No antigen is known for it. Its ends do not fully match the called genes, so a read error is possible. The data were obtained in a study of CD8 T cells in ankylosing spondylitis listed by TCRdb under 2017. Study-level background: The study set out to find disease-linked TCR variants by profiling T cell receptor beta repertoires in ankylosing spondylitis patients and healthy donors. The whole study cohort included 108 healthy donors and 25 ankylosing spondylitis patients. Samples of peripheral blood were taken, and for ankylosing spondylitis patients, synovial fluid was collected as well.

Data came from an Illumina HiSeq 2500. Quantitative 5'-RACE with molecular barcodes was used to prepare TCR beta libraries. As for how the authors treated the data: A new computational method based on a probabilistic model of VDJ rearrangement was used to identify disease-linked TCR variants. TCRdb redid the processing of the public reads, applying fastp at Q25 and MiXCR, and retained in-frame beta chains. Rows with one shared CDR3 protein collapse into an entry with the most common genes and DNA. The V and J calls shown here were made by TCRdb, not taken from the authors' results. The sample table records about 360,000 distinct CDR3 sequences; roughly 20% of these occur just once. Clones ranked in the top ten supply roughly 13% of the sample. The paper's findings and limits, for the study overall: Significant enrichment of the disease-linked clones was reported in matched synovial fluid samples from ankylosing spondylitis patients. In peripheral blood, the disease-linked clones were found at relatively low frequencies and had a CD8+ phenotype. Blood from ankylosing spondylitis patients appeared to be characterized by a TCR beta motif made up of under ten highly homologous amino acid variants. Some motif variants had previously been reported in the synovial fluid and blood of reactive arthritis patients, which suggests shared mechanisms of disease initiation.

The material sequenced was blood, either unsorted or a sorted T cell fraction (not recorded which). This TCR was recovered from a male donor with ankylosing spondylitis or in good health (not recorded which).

CDR3 reads: CASSYDIAGQLFF. In nucleotide form, the sequence is TGTGCCAGCAGTTACGACATCGCCGGGCAGCTGTTTTTT. Recombination linked TRBV6-5 to TRBJ2-2; a confident D gene designation cannot be given. The germline V gene supplies CDR1 MNHEY and CDR2 SVGAGI. The CDR3 contains 13 residues, cysteine and phenylalanine counted. The read is trimmed to its CDR3 DNA, 39 bases read in frame from base 1.